This entry is about one T cell receptor beta chain. This record belongs to a study of technical replicates of blood from several donors. The length of the CDR3 is 18 residues. Sequencing was performed with immunoSEQ multiplex PCR; in TCRdb, only in-frame clones are kept and a portion is missing. Found here are some 60,000 clones, roughly 89% of them singletons; the top ten hold around 3.9%. The receptor's source is a human donor in good health. Some clones in this sample may be carry-over from other donors' samples. This rearrangement joins TRBV1 to TRBJ2-1; the D call in the table, TRBD2, was not verified against the DNA. TRBV1 represents a pseudogene. What was sequenced was PBMCs. This CDR3 reads CTSSHGGLAGYKNDEQFF. The CDR3 nucleotides read TGCACCAGCAGCCATGGCGGACTAGCGGGTTATAAAAACGATGAGCAGTTCTTC.